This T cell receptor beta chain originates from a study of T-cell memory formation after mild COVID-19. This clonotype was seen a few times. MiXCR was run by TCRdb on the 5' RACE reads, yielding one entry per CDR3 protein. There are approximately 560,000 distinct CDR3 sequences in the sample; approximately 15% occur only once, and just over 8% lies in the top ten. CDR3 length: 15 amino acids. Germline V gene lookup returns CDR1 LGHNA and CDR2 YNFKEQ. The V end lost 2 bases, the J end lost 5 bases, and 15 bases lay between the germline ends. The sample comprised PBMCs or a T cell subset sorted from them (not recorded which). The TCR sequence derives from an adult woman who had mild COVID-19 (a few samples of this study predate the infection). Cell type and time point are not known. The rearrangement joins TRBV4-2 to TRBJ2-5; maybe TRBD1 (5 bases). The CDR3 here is CASSQLQGKAETQYF. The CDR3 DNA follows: TGTGCCAGCAGCCAACTTCAGGGAAAGGCGGAGACCCAGTACTTC.